This section outlines one T cell receptor beta chain sequence together with its context. No antigen is known for it. The data are from a study of T cell repertoires and HLA-DP antigens. Study background: Sorted CD137+CD4+ samples averaged roughly 200 ng DNA; pre-culture CD4+ samples, about 1,200 ng.

The germline V gene encodes CDR1 SGHAT and CDR2 FQNNGV. The V end was cut by 5 bases, the J end by 4 bases, with 26 bases between. This CDR3 spans 18 amino acids. TCRdb's table, derived via immunoSEQ multiplex PCR, lists solely in-frame clones and lacks some. The sample lists about 110,000 clones, nearly 95% occurring once. Sequencing was done on a sample of CD4+ T cells from PBMCs. The source of this sequence is a young woman in good health and CMV-seronegative. The chain employs TRBV11-2 and TRBJ1-1; unclear D gene. CDR3 nucleotides: TGTGCCAGCAGCCCCTTGCCCGGTGGGTACGGAAGTAGCACTGAAGCTTTCTTT. Encoded protein: CASSPLPGGYGSSTEAFF.